The 19 T cell receptor beta chains given below trace back to one sample, sequenced in a study of blood T cells in healthy people across ages. A sample-barcoded 5' primer and a J-beta primer mix were used in a second PCR of about 7 to 12 cycles. In TCRdb, the 5' RACE reads were re-called with MiXCR into one record per CDR3 protein. The sample yields about 970,000 distinct CDR3 sequences, around 54% seen once. Sample: blood. Receptors were obtained from a woman aged 55-69 years in good health.

This clonotype has only a few counts. The chain is built from TRBV5-6 and TRBJ2-3; 13 bases align to TRBD2. With V trimmed by 4 bases and J by 0 bases, 5 bases remained unmatched. In germline, CDR1 is SGHDT, CDR2 YYEEEE. CDR3 size: 17 residues. The CDR3 sequence is CASSPGLAGISTDTQYF. The CDR3 nucleotides read TGTGCCAGCAGCCCGGGACTAGCGGGGATAAGCACAGATACGCAGTATTTT.

A single count supports this clonotype. The J gene is TRBJ1-6, the V gene TRBV12-3 or TRBV12-4; D uncertain. Deletions cut 7 bases from V and 6 bases from J, with 7 bases between. The CDR3 covers 12 residues. CDR3: CASTNINSPLHF. Written as DNA, the CDR3 is TGTGCCAGCACCAATATTAATTCACCCCTCCACTTT.

The chain couples TRBV9 to TRBJ2-4; 7 bases are a match to TRBD1. This CDR3 contains 15 residues. Germline V gene lookup returns CDR1 SGDLS and CDR2 YYNGEE. Trimming cost V 0 bases and J 13 bases; bases outside gene matches: 13. CDR3 protein: CASSVGDSHSWEQYF. CDR3 bases: TGTGCCAGCAGCGTAGGGGACAGCCATTCTTGGGAACAGTACTTC.

The rearrangement joins TRBV4-1 to TRBJ2-5; 8 positions agree with TRBD1. Germline V gene lookup returns CDR1 MGHRA and CDR2 YSYEKL. CDR3 length equals 17 residues. The junction had 15 bases not matched to a gene; V was cut back by 5 bases and J by 4 bases. The CDR3 protein is CASSTLRQGFLGETQYF. The CDR3 region has the DNA TGCGCCAGCAGCACACTAAGACAGGGGTTCTTAGGAGAGACCCAGTACTTC.

The V and J genes are TRBV6-4 and TRBJ2-3; 7 nucleotides line up with TRBD2. Germline CDR1 is MRHNA and CDR2 is SNTAGT. The CDR3 is 17 amino acids. V lost 3 bases, J lost 4 bases, and 13 bases stayed unmatched. The CDR3 reads CASSEFLGGRAADTQYF. In nucleotides, the CDR3 is TGTGCCAGCAGTGAATTTTTAGGAGGGAGGGCCGCAGATACGCAGTATTTT.

This clonotype has just a few counts. The CDR3 bases are TGCAGTGCTAGAGATCAGTCTAGCGGGAGGTACGAGCAGTACTTC. It yields the protein CSARDQSSGRYEQYF. The V call is TRBV20-1, the J call TRBJ2-7; 11 bases line up with TRBD2. Per germline, CDR1 DFQATT and CDR2 SNEGSKA (reference sequence). The CDR3 contains 15 residues. The J segment lost 4 bases and the V segment lost 0 bases, leaving 5 bases of the junction unmatched.

The rearrangement joins TRBV4-1 to TRBJ2-3, with 12 bases aligning to TRBD2. This CDR3 has 16 amino acids. CDR1 and CDR2 from the germline V gene are MGHRA and YSYEKL. The junction had 8 bases not matched to a gene; V was cut back by 6 bases and J by 4 bases. The CDR3 is CASRVTTSGSSDTQYF. The CDR3 DNA is TGCGCCAGCAGGGTTACGACTAGCGGGAGTTCAGATACGCAGTATTTT.

V gene TRBV9 combines with J gene TRBJ2-1; no firm D call. V lost 0 bases, J lost 7 bases, and 20 bases lay in between. The CDR3 spans 17 residues. Germline loops: CDR1 SGDLS, CDR2 YYNGEE. This chain's CDR3 is CASSVGLSSVGMNEQFF. CDR3 DNA sequence: TGTGCCAGCAGCGTAGGACTCTCATCCGTGGGTATGAATGAGCAGTTCTTC.

V usage is TRBV6-2 or TRBV6-3 and J usage is TRBJ1-5; 7 bases match TRBD1. Germline lookup yields CDR1 MNHEY and CDR2 SVGEGT. The ends lost 6 bases at V and 6 bases at J; junction bases unmatched: 8. This CDR3 region has 14 residues. This CDR3 reads CASRPTGNAQPQHF. CDR3 nucleotide sequence: TGTGCCAGCAGGCCGACAGGGAACGCTCAGCCCCAGCATTTT.

V gene TRBV7-6 combines with J gene TRBJ2-5; 7 positions match TRBD2. Near its end, the DNA agrees better with TRBJ2-7, so the J call may be wrong. The CDR3 is 14 amino acids. Germline-derived CDR1 and CDR2 are SGHVS and FNYEAQ. The CDR3 loop is CASSLAWGGNEQYF. The CDR3 region has the DNA TGTGCCAGCAGCTTAGCGTGGGGGGGGAACGAGCAGTACTTC.

This clonotype was seen a handful of times. The chain joins TRBV6-6 to TRBJ2-7; 10 bases agree with TRBD1. J lost 5 bases, V lost 6 bases, and 10 bases had no gene match. The CDR3 has 15 amino acids. In germline, CDR1 is MNHNY, CDR2 SVGAGI (reference sequence). The CDR3 DNA is TGTGCCAGCAGCGCTGGGACAGGGGTTTACCACGAGCAGTACTTC. Its translation: CASSAGTGVYHEQYF.

In its sample, this clonotype was seen once. The genes are TRBV3-1 and TRBJ2-7; 8 nucleotides align to TRBD2. CDR1 is LGHDT, CDR2 YNNKEL, per germline (reference sequence). The CDR3 runs 13 residues. V shed 11 bases and J 1 base; nucleotides not matched to a gene: 7. CDR3 sequence: CAAGGFPSYEQYF. In nucleotides, the CDR3 is TGTGCCGCGGGGGGCTTTCCATCCTACGAGCAGTACTTC.

This clonotype was seen ten or more times. The rearrangement uses TRBV20-1 and TRBJ2-5; TRBD2 agrees at 8 bases. V lost 3 bases and J lost 5; bases outside the gene matches: 14. CDR1 and CDR2 (germline): DFQATT, SNEGSKA (reference sequence). This CDR3 contains 16 residues. The CDR3 sequence is CSASPPRGLVLETQYF. CDR3 in DNA: TGCAGTGCTAGCCCCCCCCGGGGACTAGTGCTGGAGACCCAGTACTTC.

The CDR3 spells CASPAQGSGEAFF. Here the CDR3 DNA reads TGTGCCAGCCCCGCACAGGGATCGGGTGAAGCTTTCTTT. The chain carries TRBV28 and TRBJ1-1; TRBD1 might be the D (6 bases). V lost 8 bases and J lost 7, with 17 bases in between. The V gene's germline CDR1 is MDHEN and CDR2 SYDVKM. The CDR3 runs to 13 residues.

This clonotype was seen a handful of times. The V call is TRBV6-2 or TRBV6-3, the J call TRBJ2-4; D gene uncertain. The J call may be in error: the DNA end matches TRBJ2-7 better. Germline values: CDR1 MNHEY, CDR2 SVGEGT. The CDR3 loop spans 12 amino acids. In DNA, the CDR3 is TGTGCCAGCAGTTACGCCGTCTACGAGCAGTACTTC. Translated: CASSYAVYEQYF.

There are a few counts of this clonotype. This chain connects TRBV3-1 to TRBJ2-7; D remains unclear. Deletions cut 2 bases from V and 4 bases from J, with 15 bases between. Germline V gene data show CDR1 as LGHDT and CDR2 as YNNKEL (reference sequence). The CDR3 extends over 15 amino acids. Written as DNA, the CDR3 is TGTGCCAGCAGCCAAATGGTTGGACGGCTTTACGAGCAGTACTTC. Encoded protein: CASSQMVGRLYEQYF.

The chain carries TRBV15 and TRBJ2-6; no definite D call. In germline, CDR1 is LNHNV, CDR2 YYDKDF (reference sequence). The CDR3 spans 17 residues. The germline V and J ends were trimmed by 1 base and 0 bases, with 10 bases remaining between them. Here the CDR3 DNA reads TGTGCCACCAGCAGAGGAGCCCCTCTCTCTGGGGCCAACGTCCTGACTTTC. Protein product: CATSRGAPLSGANVLTF.

The chain links TRBV28 to TRBJ2-1; either TRBD1 or TRBD2 may fit D (5 bases each). The CDR3 is 16 residues long. The V end was cut by 5 bases, the J end by 0 bases, with 14 bases between. In germline, CDR1 is MDHEN, CDR2 SYDVKM. The CDR3: CASSRASGGSYNEQFF. In DNA form, the CDR3 reads TGTGCCAGCAGTAGGGCGAGTGGGGGCTCCTACAATGAGCAGTTCTTC.

The chain links TRBV5-4 to TRBJ2-4, with TRBD2 matching 7 bases. The DNA end is a closer match to TRBJ2-5, so the J assignment may be wrong. CDR3 length: 15 amino acids. CDR1 and CDR2 from the germline V gene are SGHNT and YYREEE (reference sequence). For the CDR3, the DNA is TGTGCCAGCAGCTCCTGGCGGGAGAGGAGGGAGACCCAGTACTTC. Translated: CASSSWRERRETQYF.